This T cell receptor beta chain was recorded in a study of cytomegalovirus exposure and HLA in healthy donors. General study results and limits: In a later analysis, TCR beta V- and J-gene trimming showed a link to a missense DCLRE1C variant. In vitro experiments confirmed that three CMV-associated chains were specific for CMV antigens.

V lost 8 bases and J lost 3, with 22 bases in between. Germline lookup yields CDR1 SGHNT and CDR2 YENEEA. The CDR3 is made up of 16 amino acids. In regard to this clone: The antigen remains undetermined.

Both 60 Vbeta primers and 13 Jbeta primers went into the PCR. Libraries were prepared by immunoSEQ multiplex PCR; TCRdb keeps only in-frame clonotypes and omits some of them. The sample consists of around 270,000 clones, 75% to 85% of them appearing once. This receptor was obtained from a girl aged 2-10 years in good health and CMV-seronegative. The chain carries TRBV11-3 and TRBJ1-1; D is unresolved. Sequencing was performed on PBMCs. The CDR3: CASLNKVGRLYTEAFF. The CDR3 DNA sequence: TGTGCCAGCCTAAACAAGGTAGGGAGATTGTACACTGAAGCTTTCTTT.